This entry describes one T cell receptor (beta chain). Its antigen is not identified. The data belong to a study of cytomegalovirus exposure and HLA in healthy donors. Overall study results and limits: Cytomegalovirus association was assigned to over 150 TCR beta chains. The majority of TCR sequences were rare, yet some public TCRs appeared in many donors. One later analysis, an examination of the 120 or so validation repertoires, found that first-cohort TCR clusters tended to co-occur in them. Cytomegalovirus status, reportedly, was diagnosed with high specificity and sensitivity by the classifier.

The V end lost 1 base, the J end lost 8 bases, and 12 bases lay between the germline ends. Germline V lookup: CDR1 LGHNT, CDR2 FRNRAP. This CDR3 spans 15 amino acids. Clones were read by immunoSEQ multiplex PCR, and TCRdb kept only the in-frame ones, dropping some. The sample carries approximately 98,000 clones, around 82% recorded once. Sequences were obtained from PBMCs. The source is a woman younger than 30 in good health and CMV-seronegative. The V and J genes are TRBV12-5 and TRBJ2-6; D possibly corresponds to TRBD1 (6 bases). CDR3 nucleotides: TGTGCTAGTGGTTTGGAACAGGGAACTACCAACGTCCTGACTTTC. The encoded protein is CASGLEQGTTNVLTF.